This T cell receptor beta chain came from a study of cytomegalovirus exposure and HLA in healthy donors. In germline, CDR1 is SGHRS, CDR2 YFSETQ. The CDR3 totals 14 residues. The V and J ends lost 2 bases and 0 bases respectively, with 9 bases between them. Researchers ran the PCR with 60 Vbeta and 13 Jbeta primers. The protocol was immunoSEQ multiplex PCR, while the TCRdb copy is restricted to in-frame clones and leaves out a portion. The sample has about 160,000 clones, 80% to 90% seen once. Whole-study findings and limits: CMV serostatus was the only recorded immune exposure for donors. TCR beta chain V- and J-gene trimming was linked, in a later analysis, to a missense variant in DCLRE1C. Analyzed later, most CMV-associated TCR beta chains appeared HLA-restricted.

With regard to this clone: Its target is unknown.

The sequence was collected from a woman aged 18-29 years in good health and CMV-seronegative. The V gene is TRBV5-1, the J gene TRBJ2-7; tentatively, D is TRBD1 (6 bases). Sequences were obtained from PBMCs. CDR3 sequence: CASSFGTSSYEQYF. In DNA form, the CDR3 reads TGCGCCAGCAGCTTTGGGACAAGCTCCTACGAGCAGTACTTC.